The 3 T cell receptor beta chains given below trace back to one sample, sequenced in a study of resident and recirculating memory T cells in vitiligo. TCRdb's copy holds only in-frame clones and misses some; the assay was immunoSEQ multiplex PCR. The sample lists some 70,000 clones; 91% were seen once. Sequencing used blood. The receptors come from a male donor with vitiligo.

CDR3 DNA: TGTGCCAGCAGCTCGGGACAGGGAGCGTCAGTTTACGAGCAGTACTTC. It codes for CASSSGQGASVYEQYF. This sequence joins TRBV5-4 and TRBJ2-7, with 9 bases that match TRBD1. The V and J ends lost 3 bases and 4 bases, in that order; junction bases with no gene match: 11. CDR3 length: 16 residues. Per the germline V gene, CDR1 is SGHNT and CDR2 is YYREEE (reference sequence).

The chain couples TRBV27 to TRBJ2-7; TRBD1 matches 9 bases. The CDR3 sequence is 15 residues long. The J segment lost 0 bases and the V segment lost 8 bases, leaving 8 bases of the junction unmatched. From germline, CDR1 is MNHEY and CDR2 SMNVEV (reference sequence). The CDR3 here is CASGRPGQGSYEQYF. The DNA of the CDR3 is TGTGCCAGCGGTAGGCCGGGACAGGGCTCCTACGAGCAGTACTTC.

The chain is built from TRBV4-1 and TRBJ1-2; 7 nucleotides align to TRBD1. CDR1 is MGHRA and CDR2 is YSYEKL in the germline V gene. This CDR3 spans 15 amino acids. Trimming cost V 4 bases and J 2 bases; bases outside gene matches: 7. This chain's CDR3 is CASSLAPGQNYGYTF. For the CDR3, the DNA is TGCGCCAGCAGCCTCGCCCCGGGACAGAACTATGGCTACACCTTC.